These 21 T cell receptor beta chains came from one sample sequenced in a study of blood T cell repertoires in COVID-19 (dated by TCRdb to 2018 to 2020). The library was generated by the immunoSEQ multiplex PCR assay. Imported from immuneACCESS, the table was reduced by TCRdb to in-frame sequences with V and J called. These copies leave out some clones; in studies compared against another copy, an unresolved V gene accounts for under half, and the cause of the remainder is not known. This sample lists some 66,000 clones; over 80% were detected once. 8.3% of the sample comes from the top ten. Material: peripheral blood. These receptors all stem from a human donor with active COVID-19. The donor label of this sample is uncertain.

V usage is TRBV9 and J usage is TRBJ1-6; maybe TRBD1 (5 bases). The V and J ends lost 3 bases and 7 bases respectively, with 14 bases between them. The germline CDR1 and CDR2 sequences are SGDLS and YYNGEE. This CDR3 is 15 amino acids long. CDR3 sequence (DNA): TGTGCCAGCAGCGAGGGGCAGTATTTAAATTCACCCCTCCACTTT. Encoded protein: CASSEGQYLNSPLHF.

J is TRBJ2-7 and V is TRBV3-1 (or the pseudogene TRBV3-2); 12 nucleotides line up with TRBD2. This CDR3 comprises 15 residues. The V gene's germline CDR1 is LGHDT and CDR2 YNNKEL (reference sequence). The ends lost 6 bases at V and 3 bases at J; junction bases unmatched: 6. CDR3 residues: CASRTTSGGSYEQYF. The DNA for the CDR3 is TGTGCCAGCAGGACGACTAGCGGGGGAAGCTACGAGCAGTACTTC.

This clone has only a few counts. In DNA, the CDR3 is TGTGCCAGTAGTATTAGGGGCAACGAGCCCCAGCATTTT. Its protein product is CASSIRGNEPQHF. The genes are TRBV19 and TRBJ1-5; the D gene is possibly TRBD1 (5 bases). This CDR3 has 13 residues. Trimming left V 3 bases short and J 8 bases short, with 11 bases between. CDR1 LNHDA and CDR2 SQIVND come from the germline V gene (reference sequence).

The DNA of the CDR3 is TGTGCCAGTAGTATAGGGCGGCGGGGGGCCTCCGGCGGGGAGCTGTTTTTT. Its protein product is CASSIGRRGASGGELFF. The J gene is TRBJ2-2, the V gene TRBV19; TRBD2 agrees at 8 bases. The CDR3 spans 17 residues. CDR1 and CDR2 from the germline V gene are LNHDA and SQIVND (reference sequence). The V gene end was trimmed by 1 base and the J gene end by 7 bases; junction bases not matched to a gene: 11. Filled out from reference TRBV19 and TRBJ2-2, the complete variable domain reads DGGITQSPKYLFRKEGQNVTLSCEQNLNHDAMYWYRQDPGQGLRLIYYSQIVNDFQKGDIAEGYSVSREKKESFPLTVTSAQKNPTAFYLCASSIGRRGASGGELFFGEGSRLTVL.

The genes are TRBV10-3 and TRBJ1-1, with D possibly being TRBD1 (6 bases). The CDR3 is made up of 17 amino acids. The V end lost 3 bases, the J end lost 0 bases, and 17 bases lay between the germline ends. The V gene's germline CDR1 is ENHRY and CDR2 SYGVKD. The CDR3 here is CAISDRRSGQMNTEAFF. The DNA for the CDR3 is TGTGCCATCAGTGATCGAAGGAGCGGACAGATGAACACTGAAGCTTTCTTT.

The table lists this clone with a few counts. This rearrangement joins TRBV4-3 to TRBJ1-5, with D possibly being TRBD1 (5 bases). Trimming pared 0 bases from V and 4 bases from J, leaving 10 bases between. The CDR3 is 15 amino acids. Germline lookup yields CDR1 LGHNA and CDR2 YSLEER. CDR3 sequence (DNA): TGCGCCAGCAGCCAAGATCTGGGGCTTAATCAGCCCCAGCATTTT. This gives the protein CASSQDLGLNQPQHF.

The J gene is TRBJ2-5, the V gene TRBV5-4; the D gene is possibly TRBD2 (6 bases). V shed 2 bases and J shed 3 bases, with 11 bases lying between them. The CDR3 totals 14 residues. Germline V CDR1 and CDR2: SGHNT, YYREEE (reference sequence). CDR3 sequence: CASSLWGVEETQYF. The CDR3 DNA follows: TGTGCCAGCAGCTTATGGGGGGTCGAAGAGACCCAGTACTTC.

The rearrangement joins TRBV7-9 to TRBJ2-5, with TRBD1 identical over 9 bases. Germline values: CDR1 SEHNR, CDR2 FQNEAQ (reference sequence). V was clipped by 5 bases and J by 5 bases; unmatched bases: 9. This CDR3 region has 15 residues. The CDR3 DNA is TGTGCCAGCAGCCCCCGGGACAGGGAGTTTGAGACCCAGTACTTC. Protein sequence: CASSPRDREFETQYF.

CDR3 in amino acids: CASSLTAGTNSYEQYF. CDR3 nucleotide sequence: TGTGCCAGCAGTCTAACTGCCGGGACAAACTCCTACGAGCAGTACTTC. J is TRBJ2-7 and V is TRBV27; possibly TRBD1 for D (6 bases). Trimming cost V 5 bases and J 0 bases, with 17 bases left between them. Germline V gives CDR1 MNHEY, CDR2 SMNVEV (reference sequence). The CDR3 has 16 amino acids.

The chain combines TRBV27 with TRBJ2-1; perhaps TRBD2 as D (6 bases). This CDR3 contains 15 residues. The V and J ends lost 7 bases and 0 bases respectively, with 13 bases between them. Germline V CDR1 and CDR2: MNHEY, SMNVEV (reference sequence). DNA of the CDR3: TGTGCCAGCACACCGGGGGAGATCTCCTACAATGAGCAGTTCTTC. Its protein is CASTPGEISYNEQFF.

The chain combines TRBV6-6 with TRBJ1-1, with unresolved D. Germline lookup yields CDR1 MNHNY and CDR2 SVGAGI (reference sequence). The V end lost 5 bases, the J end lost 4 bases, and 23 bases lay between the germline ends. The CDR3 extends over 17 amino acids. The CDR3 sequence is CASSHRPWYEGSTEAFF. In DNA form, the CDR3 reads TGTGCCAGCAGTCATCGACCTTGGTACGAGGGATCCACTGAAGCTTTCTTT.

V is TRBV7-2 and J is TRBJ2-3, with D uncertain. In germline, CDR1 is SGHTA, CDR2 FQGNSA. The CDR3 runs to 16 residues. The ends were cut back, 7 bases at V and 0 bases at J, with 17 bases in the middle. CDR3 coding DNA: TGTGCCAGCACCGCGCTTCAAATAACTAGCACAGATACGCAGTATTTT. This translates into CASTALQITSTDTQYF.

The chain is built from TRBV9 and TRBJ2-2; D ambiguous. V lost 3 bases and J lost 3, with 6 bases in between. Germline CDR1 and CDR2: SGDLS and YYNGEE. The CDR3 is made up of 13 amino acids. The CDR3 DNA is TGTGCCAGCAGCGACCGGTACACCGGGGAGCTGTTTTTT. Translated: CASSDRYTGELFF.

This rearrangement joins TRBV4-2 to TRBJ2-5, with 9 bases aligning to TRBD2. From germline, CDR1 is LGHNA and CDR2 YNFKEQ. Trimming removed 3 bases from V and 4 bases from J; junction bases left unmatched: 6. This CDR3 has 15 amino acids. CDR3 coding DNA: TGTGCCAGCAGCCAGGTAGCGGGGGTCGGAGAGACCCAGTACTTC. Translation gives CASSQVAGVGETQYF.

This clone was seen just once. The gene calls are TRBV18 and TRBJ2-6; 10 bases are a match to TRBD2. The CDR3 runs 18 residues. Germline assignment: CDR1 KGHSH and CDR2 LQKENI. J was trimmed by 4 bases and V by 5 bases; bases with no gene match: 11. CDR3 amino acids: CASSNLAGASGGANVLTF. For the CDR3, the DNA is TGTGCCAGCTCAAATCTAGCGGGGGCTTCGGGCGGGGCCAACGTCCTGACTTTC.

The chain links TRBV6-4 to TRBJ1-2; no firm D call. This CDR3 is 13 amino acids long. Trimming took 2 bases from V and 8 from J, leaving 12 bases between them. Germline CDR1 reads MRHNA; CDR2 reads SNTAGT. CDR3 sequence reads: CASSDPKTRGYTF. CDR3 bases: TGTGCCAGCAGTGACCCGAAGACGCGGGGCTACACCTTC.

This chain joins TRBV6-6 and TRBJ1-2; 7 nucleotides align to TRBD1. Germline CDR1 and CDR2: MNHNY and SVGAGI (reference sequence). The CDR3 covers 14 residues. Trimming removed 2 bases from V and 6 bases from J; junction bases left unmatched: 6. The CDR3 DNA reads TGTGCCAGCAGTTACCCCGGGACAGAGAATGGCTACACCTTC. Protein product: CASSYPGTENGYTF.

CDR3 DNA sequence: TGTGCCAGCAGCTTGGCACAGGGAGGGGTAGGCTACACCTTC. The encoded protein is CASSLAQGGVGYTF. J is TRBJ1-2 and V is TRBV5-6, with D tentatively TRBD1 (6 bases). The CDR3 covers 14 residues. The germline V gene has CDR1 SGHDT and CDR2 YYEEEE. V was trimmed by 0 bases and J by 8 bases, leaving 14 bases between them.

This rearrangement joins TRBV27 to TRBJ2-1; D might be TRBD1 (6 bases). Between the trimmed V and J ends, which lost 6 bases and 4 bases, there was a span of 22 bases. Germline V gene data show CDR1 as MNHEY and CDR2 as SMNVEV (reference sequence). The CDR3 is made up of 17 amino acids. The CDR3 nucleotides are TGTGCCAGCAGCTCCCCCAGTGAGGGGGATCGGTACAATGAGCAGTTCTTC. It translates to CASSSPSEGDRYNEQFF.

The chain is built from TRBV7-2 and TRBJ2-3; the D gene is possibly TRBD2 (6 bases). The CDR3 has 16 residues. The germline V gene encodes CDR1 SGHTA and CDR2 FQGNSA. V lost 7 bases to trimming and J lost 0 bases, with 17 bases between them. This chain's CDR3 is CASTPLGGTSTDTQYF. Written as DNA, the CDR3 is TGTGCCAGCACCCCTTTGGGCGGGACTAGCACAGATACGCAGTATTTT.

The rearrangement uses TRBV3-1 (or the pseudogene TRBV3-2) and TRBJ1-2; maybe TRBD1 (5 bases). The V and J ends lost 0 bases and 5 bases respectively, with 13 bases between them. The CDR3 extends over 15 amino acids. In germline, CDR1 is LGHDT, CDR2 YNNKEL (reference sequence). For the CDR3, the DNA is TGTGCCAGCAGCCAAGATAGCAGGGATTTATATGGCTACACCTTC. It specifies CASSQDSRDLYGYTF.